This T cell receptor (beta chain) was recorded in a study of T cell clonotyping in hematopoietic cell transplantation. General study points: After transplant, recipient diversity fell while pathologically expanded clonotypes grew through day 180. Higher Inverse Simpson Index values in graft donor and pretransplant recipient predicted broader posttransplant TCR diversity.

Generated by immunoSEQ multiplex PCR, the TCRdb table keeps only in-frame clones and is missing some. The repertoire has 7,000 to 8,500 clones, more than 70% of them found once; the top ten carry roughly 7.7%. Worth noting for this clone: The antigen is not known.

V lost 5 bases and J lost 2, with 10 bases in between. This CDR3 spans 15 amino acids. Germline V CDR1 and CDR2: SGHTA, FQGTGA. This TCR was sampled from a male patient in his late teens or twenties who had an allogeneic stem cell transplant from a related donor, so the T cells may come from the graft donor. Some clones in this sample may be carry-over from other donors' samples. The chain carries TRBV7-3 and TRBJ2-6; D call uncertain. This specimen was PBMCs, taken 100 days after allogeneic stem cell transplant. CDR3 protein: CASSKNPAGANVLTF. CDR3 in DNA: TGTGCCAGCAGCAAAAACCCTGCTGGGGCCAACGTCCTGACTTTC.